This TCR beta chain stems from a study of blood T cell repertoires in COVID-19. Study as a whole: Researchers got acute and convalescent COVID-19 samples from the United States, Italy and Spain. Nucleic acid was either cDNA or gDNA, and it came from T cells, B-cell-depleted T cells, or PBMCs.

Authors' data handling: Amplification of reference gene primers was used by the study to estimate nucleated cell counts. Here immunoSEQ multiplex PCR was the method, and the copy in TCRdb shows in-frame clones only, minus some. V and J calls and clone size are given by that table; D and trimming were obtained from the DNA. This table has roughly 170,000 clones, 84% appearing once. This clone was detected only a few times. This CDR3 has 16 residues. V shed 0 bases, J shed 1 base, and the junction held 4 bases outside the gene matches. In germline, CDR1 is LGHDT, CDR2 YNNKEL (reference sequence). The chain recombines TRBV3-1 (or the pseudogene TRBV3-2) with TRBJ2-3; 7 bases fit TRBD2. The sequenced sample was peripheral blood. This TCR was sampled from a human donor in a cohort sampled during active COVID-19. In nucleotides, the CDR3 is TGTGCCAGCAGCCAAGACCCCAGCGGGGGCACAGATACGCAGTATTTT. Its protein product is CASSQDPSGGTDTQYF.